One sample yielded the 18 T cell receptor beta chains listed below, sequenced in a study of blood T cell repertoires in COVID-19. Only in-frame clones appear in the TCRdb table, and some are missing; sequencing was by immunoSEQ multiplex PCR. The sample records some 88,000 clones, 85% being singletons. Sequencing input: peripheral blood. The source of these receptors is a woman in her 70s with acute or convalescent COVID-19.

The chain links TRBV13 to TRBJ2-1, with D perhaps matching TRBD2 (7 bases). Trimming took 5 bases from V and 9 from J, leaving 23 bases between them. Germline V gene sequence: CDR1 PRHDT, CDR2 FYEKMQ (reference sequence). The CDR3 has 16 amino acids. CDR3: CASSPRRGRGFGEQFF. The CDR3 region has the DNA TGTGCCAGCAGCCCCCGTAGAGGGAGGGGGTTCGGTGAGCAGTTCTTC.

CDR3: CASTPTLTQETQYF. CDR3 nucleotides: TGTGCCAGCACCCCAACTCTAACCCAAGAGACCCAGTACTTC. The J gene is TRBJ2-5, the V gene TRBV6-2 or TRBV6-3; D uncertain. The CDR3 runs 14 residues. The ends were cut back, 7 bases at V and 1 base at J, with 13 bases in the middle. Germline CDR1 reads MNHEY; CDR2 reads SVGEGT.

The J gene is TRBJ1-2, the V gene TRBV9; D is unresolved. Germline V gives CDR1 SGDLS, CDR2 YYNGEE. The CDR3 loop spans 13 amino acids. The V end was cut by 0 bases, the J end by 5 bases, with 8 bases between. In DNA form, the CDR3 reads TGTGCCAGCAGCGTAGCTGCGGAGTATGGCTACACCTTC. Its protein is CASSVAAEYGYTF.

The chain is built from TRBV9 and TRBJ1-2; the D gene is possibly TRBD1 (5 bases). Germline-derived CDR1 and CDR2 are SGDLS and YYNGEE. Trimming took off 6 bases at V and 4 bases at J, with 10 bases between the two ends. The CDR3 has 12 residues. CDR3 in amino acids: CASTQGSYGYTF. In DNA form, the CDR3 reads TGTGCCAGCACCCAGGGTAGCTATGGCTACACCTTC.

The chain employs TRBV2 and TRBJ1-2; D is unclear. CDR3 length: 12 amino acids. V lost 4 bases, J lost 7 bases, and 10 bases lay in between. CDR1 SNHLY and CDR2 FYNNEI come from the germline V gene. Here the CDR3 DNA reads TGTGCCAGCAGTGGAACCTTGCGTGGCTACACCTTC. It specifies CASSGTLRGYTF. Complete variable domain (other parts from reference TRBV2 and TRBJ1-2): EPEVTQTPSHQVTQMGQEVILRCVPISNHLYFYWYRQILGQKVEFLVSFYNNEISEKSEIFDDQFSVERPDGSNFTLKIRSTKLEDSAMYFCASSGTLRGYTFGSGTRLTVV.

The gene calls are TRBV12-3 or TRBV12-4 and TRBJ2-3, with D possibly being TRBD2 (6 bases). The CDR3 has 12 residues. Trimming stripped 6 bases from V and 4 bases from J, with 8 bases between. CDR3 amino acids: CASSPGADTQYF. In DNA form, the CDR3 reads TGTGCCAGCAGCCCGGGGGCAGATACGCAGTATTTT.

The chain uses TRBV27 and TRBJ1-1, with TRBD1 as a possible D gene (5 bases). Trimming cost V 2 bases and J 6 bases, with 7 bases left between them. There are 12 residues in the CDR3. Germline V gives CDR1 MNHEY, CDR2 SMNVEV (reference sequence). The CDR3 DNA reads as TGTGCCAGCAGTTTAGCAGGGTCTGAAGCTTTCTTT. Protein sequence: CASSLAGSEAFF.

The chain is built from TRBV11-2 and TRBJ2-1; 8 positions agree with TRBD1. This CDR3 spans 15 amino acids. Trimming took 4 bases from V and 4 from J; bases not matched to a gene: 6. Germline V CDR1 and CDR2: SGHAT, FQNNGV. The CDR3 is CASSSGTGEYNEQFF. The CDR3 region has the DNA TGTGCCAGCAGCTCGGGGACAGGAGAGTACAATGAGCAGTTCTTC.

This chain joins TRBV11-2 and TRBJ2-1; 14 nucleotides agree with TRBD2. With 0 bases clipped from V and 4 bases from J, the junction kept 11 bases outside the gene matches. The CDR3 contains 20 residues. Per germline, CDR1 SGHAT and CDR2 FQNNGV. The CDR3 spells CASSLDLGTSGSIVYNEQFF. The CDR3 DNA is TGTGCCAGCAGCTTAGATCTTGGGACTAGCGGGAGTATAGTATACAATGAGCAGTTCTTC.

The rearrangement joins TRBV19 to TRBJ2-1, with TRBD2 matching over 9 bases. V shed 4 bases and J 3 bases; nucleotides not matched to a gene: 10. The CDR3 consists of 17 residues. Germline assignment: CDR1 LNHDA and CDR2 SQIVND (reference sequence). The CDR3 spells CASSSVAGVDSYNEQFF. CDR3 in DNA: TGTGCCAGTAGTAGTGTAGCGGGAGTTGATAGCTACAATGAGCAGTTCTTC.

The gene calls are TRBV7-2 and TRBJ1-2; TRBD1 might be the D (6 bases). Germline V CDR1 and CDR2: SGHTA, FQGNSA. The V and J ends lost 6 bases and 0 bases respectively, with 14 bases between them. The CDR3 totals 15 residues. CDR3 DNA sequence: TGTGCCAGCAGTAGAGGACAGACTGCTAACTATGGCTACACCTTC. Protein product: CASSRGQTANYGYTF.

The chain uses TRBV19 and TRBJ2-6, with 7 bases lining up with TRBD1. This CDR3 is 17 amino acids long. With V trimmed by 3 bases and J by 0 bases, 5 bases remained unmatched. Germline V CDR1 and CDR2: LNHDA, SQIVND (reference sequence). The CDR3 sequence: CASSMQGVGSGANVLTF. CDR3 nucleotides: TGTGCCAGTAGTATGCAGGGGGTAGGCTCTGGGGCCAACGTCCTGACTTTC.

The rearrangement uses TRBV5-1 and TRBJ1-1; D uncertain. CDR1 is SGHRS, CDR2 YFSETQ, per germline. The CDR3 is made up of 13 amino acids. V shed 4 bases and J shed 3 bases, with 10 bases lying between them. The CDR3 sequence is CASSPSGDTEAFF. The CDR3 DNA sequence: TGCGCCAGCAGCCCATCCGGGGACACTGAAGCTTTCTTT.

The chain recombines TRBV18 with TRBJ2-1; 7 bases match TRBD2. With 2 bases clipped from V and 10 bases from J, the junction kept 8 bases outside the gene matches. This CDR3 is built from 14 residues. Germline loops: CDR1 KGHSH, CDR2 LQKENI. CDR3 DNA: TGTGCCAGCTCACCAGCTAGCGGTCTAGGGGAGCAGTTCTTC. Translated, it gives CASSPASGLGEQFF.

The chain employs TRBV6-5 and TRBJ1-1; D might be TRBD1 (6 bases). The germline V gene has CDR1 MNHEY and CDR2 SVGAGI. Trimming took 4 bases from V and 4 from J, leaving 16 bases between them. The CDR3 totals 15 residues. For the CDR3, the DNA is TGTGCCAGCAGTTTTGGGGGGGGGCGCGGCACTGAAGCTTTCTTT. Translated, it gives CASSFGGGRGTEAFF.

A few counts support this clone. The CDR3 bases are TGTGCCAGCAGTTACTCGGAGGGAAATATGGAAGCTTTCTTT. Residues: CASSYSEGNMEAFF. V usage is TRBV6-5 and J usage is TRBJ1-1; D gene ambiguous. V was shortened by 0 bases and J by 8 bases, with 13 bases between the two germline ends. CDR3 length: 14 residues. From germline, CDR1 is MNHEY and CDR2 SVGAGI.

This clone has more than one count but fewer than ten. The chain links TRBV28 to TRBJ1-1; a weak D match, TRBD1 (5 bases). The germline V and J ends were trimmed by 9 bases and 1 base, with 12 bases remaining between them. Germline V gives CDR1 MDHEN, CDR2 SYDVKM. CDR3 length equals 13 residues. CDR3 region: CASSGQPNTEAFF. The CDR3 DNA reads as TGTGCCAGTTCCGGACAACCGAACACTGAAGCTTTCTTT.

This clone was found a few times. The CDR3 nucleotides are TGTGCCAGCAGGTCGACAGAAAGACCATGTTACACTGAAGCTTTCTTT. Protein sequence: CASRSTERPCYTEAFF. The V gene is TRBV3-1 (or the pseudogene TRBV3-2), the J gene TRBJ1-1; possibly TRBD1 for D (5 bases). V was pared by 6 bases and J by 3 bases, with 20 bases between. Germline V gene lookup returns CDR1 LGHDT and CDR2 YNNKEL (reference sequence). CDR3 length: 16 amino acids.